This T cell receptor beta chain is from a study of shared clonotypes between healthy human individuals. TCRdb keeps only in-frame clones here, not all; method: immunoSEQ multiplex PCR. The sample consists of roughly 2,300,000 clones, under 95% of them appearing once. In this sample, this clone turned up once. Sequenced input: naive CD4+ T cells from PBMCs. As to subset: CD45RA+ positively selected. The TCR comes from a man between 18 and 35 years old in good health. Some clones in this sample may be carry-over from other donors' samples.

In nucleotides, the CDR3 is TGCAGCGTAGCGGGGGGGGAGTCGGACTATGGCTACACCTTC. Protein product: CSVAGGESDYGYTF. V and J are TRBV29-1 and TRBJ1-2; weak D call: TRBD1 (5 bases). CDR1 is SQVTM, CDR2 ANQGSEA, per germline. Trimming took off 6 bases at V and 3 bases at J, with 17 bases between the two ends. This CDR3 region has 14 residues.